Below, 5 T cell receptor beta chains from the same sample are listed, as sequenced in a study of vaccination and CD4 T cells after COVID-19 (dated by TCRdb to between 2020 and 2023). In light of the paper, this sample's treatment or condition label describes: 10-day PBMC culture with coronavirus spike peptide pools or control peptides (ViraFEST assay). What these receptors recognize is not known. Libraries were built with PCR. This sample was sequenced with an Illumina iSeq 100. TCR sequencing of DNA from cultured CD4+ T cells used the Oncomine TCR Beta short-read assay at the Johns Hopkins FTIC core. Starting from the raw public reads, TCRdb applied fastp trimming at Q25, assembled clones with MiXCR and retained in-frame beta chains. Entries that share a CDR3 protein sequence are merged under the most common genes and DNA. Across this sample there are roughly 3,300 distinct CDR3 sequences, with around 19% seen only once. Clones ranked in the top ten supply roughly 28% of the sample.

Sequenced input: CD4+ T cells from blood, cultured in vitro. The source is a human donor who had recovered from COVID-19.

This clonotype was seen more than once but under ten times. The gene calls are TRBV6-1 and TRBJ1-5; TRBD1 might be the D (5 bases). The CDR3 is 14 residues long. The V gene's germline CDR1 is MNHNS and CDR2 SASEGT. V was cut by 5 bases and J by 2 bases, with 10 bases left in between. This CDR3 reads CASSRGVGNQPQHF. The CDR3 nucleotides are TGTGCCAGCAGTCGGGGGGTTGGCAATCAGCCCCAGCATTTT.

DNA for the CDR3: TGTGCCAGCACCCTCCCGGGGGCCGGGGAGCTGTTTTTT. Protein product: CASTLPGAGELFF. The chain couples TRBV7-3 to TRBJ2-2; D is perhaps TRBD2 (6 bases). V lost 7 bases to trimming and J lost 6 bases, with 12 bases between them. Germline assignment: CDR1 SGHTA and CDR2 FQGTGA. The CDR3 spans 13 residues.

The gene calls are TRBV5-6 and TRBJ2-7; 13 bases match TRBD2. Germline V gene sequence: CDR1 SGHDT, CDR2 YYEEEE. The V segment lost 5 bases and the J segment 7 bases; nucleotides outside the gene matches: 9. The CDR3 contains 15 residues. CDR3 DNA sequence: TGTGCCAGCAGACAAAATGGACTAGCGGGGGAAGAGCAGTACTTC. It encodes CASRQNGLAGEEQYF.

This chain joins TRBV6-4 and TRBJ1-3; D uncertain. Trimming removed 10 bases at V and 4 bases at J, with 11 bases between. The CDR3 has 12 residues. CDR1 is MRHNA, CDR2 SNTAGT, per germline. The CDR3 loop reads CAKGGKGNTIYF. CDR3 bases: TGTGCCAAGGGCGGGAAGGGAAACACCATATATTTT.

This clonotype is large in the sample. The J gene is TRBJ2-5, the V gene TRBV24-1; 7 nucleotides match TRBD2. V shed 2 bases, J shed 5 bases, and the junction held 7 bases outside the gene matches. This CDR3 region has 15 residues. Per the germline V gene, CDR1 is KGHDR and CDR2 is SFDVKD. CDR3 nucleotides: TGTGCCACCAGTGATTCCCAGGGAGGGGAGGAGACCCAGTACTTC. This translates into CATSDSQGGEETQYF.